This record covers a single TCR beta chain. This entry is derived from a study of shared clonotypes between healthy human individuals. As defined, naive CD8 cells were CD45RO-negative and positively selected for CCR7, with terminally differentiated effector memory CD45RA+ cells excluded. The CDR3 runs to 12 residues. In germline, CDR1 is SQVTM, CDR2 ANQGSEA. Trimming at V came to 5 bases and at J to 4 bases, leaving 4 bases not matched to a gene. Profiled with immunoSEQ multiplex PCR; TCRdb holds only in-frame clones, not every one. The table records around 2,100,000 clones, around 96% of them present only once.

V and J are TRBV29-1 and TRBJ2-7; 8 bases are a match to TRBD1. The TCR was taken from a man aged 18 to 29 in good health. The sample was naive CD8+ T cells sorted from blood. As DNA, the CDR3 is TGCAGCGTTATTGACAGGGGTTACGAGCAGTACTTC. Translation gives CSVIDRGYEQYF.